Listed here are 10 T cell receptor beta chains from one sample, sequenced in a study of blood T cells in healthy people across ages. For the second PCR, which ran for 7 to 11 cycles, a sample-barcoded 5' primer and a J-beta primer mix were used. MiXCR, applied by TCRdb to the 5' RACE reads, yields one record per CDR3 protein. Of 1.5 million to 1.8 million distinct CDR3 sequences listed, roughly 43% are singletons. The sample comprised blood. These receptors were taken from a woman younger than 30 in good health.

This chain links TRBV6-5 with TRBJ2-5; tentative D call: TRBD1 (6 bases). With 5 bases removed from V and 11 bases from J, the gap between germline ends came to 24 bases. This CDR3 comprises 15 residues. Per the germline V gene, CDR1 is MNHEY and CDR2 is SVGAGI. This chain's CDR3 is CASSRTDRRNNEQYF. CDR3 in DNA: TGTGCCAGCAGTCGAACCGACAGGCGTAACAATGAGCAGTACTTC.

V gene TRBV3-1 combines with J gene TRBJ2-5, with a weak D call TRBD2 (6 bases). The J call may be mistaken, given a closer DNA end match to TRBJ2-7. Germline CDR1 reads LGHDT; CDR2 reads YNNKEL (reference sequence). CDR3 length: 18 amino acids. DNA for the CDR3: TGTGCCAGCAGCTCTACAGATTTTAAAGTAGGGGAGGCCTACGAGCAGTACTTC. It is translated as CASSSTDFKVGEAYEQYF.

Comments on this clonotype: An end of the junction differs from the germline gene, which may be a read error. The chain uses TRBV6-1 and TRBJ2-1, with a possible D match to TRBD1 (6 bases). There are 13 residues in the CDR3. Germline CDR1 reads MNHNS; CDR2 reads SASEGT. CDR3 nucleotide sequence: TGTGCCGGCAGACCCGGGACATTCAATGAGCAGTTCTTC. Encoded protein: CAGRPGTFNEQFF.

Written as DNA, the CDR3 is TGCGCCAGCAGCGCGACAGGGAACAATGAGCAGTACTTC. Translation: CASSATGNNEQYF. The chain recombines TRBV5-1 with TRBJ2-5; 7 bases match TRBD1. Germline CDR1 reads SGHRS; CDR2 reads YFSETQ. CDR3 size: 13 residues. V shed 4 bases, J shed 11 bases, and the junction held 11 bases outside the gene matches.

This clonotype was seen only a few times. The chain joins TRBV7-3 to TRBJ2-1; D unclear. Germline-derived CDR1 and CDR2 are SGHTA and FQGTGA. V was shortened by 4 bases and J by 10 bases, with 14 bases between the two germline ends. The CDR3 has 13 amino acids. The CDR3 sequence is CASSSGPTREQFF. CDR3 bases: TGTGCCAGCAGCTCCGGACCTACACGGGAGCAGTTCTTC.

The gene calls are TRBV27 and TRBJ1-1, with a possible D match to TRBD1 (6 bases). There are 15 residues in the CDR3. Germline V lookup: CDR1 MNHEY, CDR2 SMNVEV (reference sequence). Trimming stripped 5 bases from V and 2 bases from J, with 15 bases between. The CDR3 region is CASSLRGAENTEAFF. The CDR3 DNA follows: TGTGCCAGCAGTCTGAGGGGGGCAGAAAACACTGAAGCTTTCTTT.

The rearrangement joins TRBV6-1 to TRBJ1-1, with D unresolved. V was shortened by 5 bases and J by 1 base, with 14 bases between the two germline ends. This CDR3 region has 15 residues. Germline V lookup: CDR1 MNHNS, CDR2 SASEGT. Here the CDR3 reads CASSHPNAENTEAFF. CDR3 nucleotides: TGTGCCAGCAGTCACCCGAACGCAGAGAACACTGAAGCTTTCTTT.

This clonotype was seen only once. The chain's CDR3 is CASILRPQETQFF. Here the CDR3 DNA reads TGTGCCAGCATCCTCAGGCCGCAAGAGACCCAGTTCTTC. The chain is built from TRBV12-3 or TRBV12-4 and TRBJ2-1; D is uncertain. The CDR3 loop spans 13 amino acids. V was trimmed by 7 bases and J by 13 bases, leaving 20 bases between them.

The V call is TRBV20-1, the J call TRBJ2-5, with 10 bases fitting TRBD1. Germline CDR1 DFQATT, CDR2 SNEGSKA (reference sequence). This CDR3 has 15 residues. J was trimmed by 11 bases and V by 4 bases; bases with no gene match: 16. CDR3 region: CSAKLTGQGFYEQYF. CDR3 bases: TGCAGTGCTAAATTGACGGGACAGGGGTTTTATGAGCAGTACTTC.

The chain recombines TRBV7-2 with TRBJ1-1; D may be TRBD1 (6 bases). The CDR3 totals 15 residues. The germline gives CDR1 SGHTA, CDR2 FQGNSA. Trimming cost V 4 bases and J 0 bases, with 12 bases left between them. CDR3: CASSCQGGLNTEAFF. The DNA of the CDR3 is TGTGCCAGCAGCTGCCAAGGGGGTTTGAACACTGAAGCTTTCTTT.